This section outlines one TCR beta chain sequence together with its context. This record comes from a study of human T cells and chemical hapten exposure. Time point meaning: healthy volunteer bleed at 2 weeks. Total RNA came from unfractionated whole blood. The V gene's germline CDR1 is SGHRS and CDR2 YFSETQ. V dropped 0 bases and J dropped 7 bases, with 14 bases sitting between them. This CDR3 is built from 15 residues. It was the library that attached unique molecular identifiers to individual cDNA molecules. TCRdb processed the RACE reads anew with MiXCR; each CDR3 protein has one entry. The sample lists about 45,000 distinct CDR3 sequences; almost 4.5% were seen once.

The chain uses TRBV5-1 and TRBJ1-5; D gene unclear. The sample comprised whole blood. The sequence came from a human donor in good health. Some clones in this sample may be carry-over from other donors' samples. The CDR3 loop is CASSLEGSPEQPQHF. CDR3 bases: TGCGCCAGCAGCTTGGAAGGTTCCCCGGAACAGCCCCAGCATTTT.